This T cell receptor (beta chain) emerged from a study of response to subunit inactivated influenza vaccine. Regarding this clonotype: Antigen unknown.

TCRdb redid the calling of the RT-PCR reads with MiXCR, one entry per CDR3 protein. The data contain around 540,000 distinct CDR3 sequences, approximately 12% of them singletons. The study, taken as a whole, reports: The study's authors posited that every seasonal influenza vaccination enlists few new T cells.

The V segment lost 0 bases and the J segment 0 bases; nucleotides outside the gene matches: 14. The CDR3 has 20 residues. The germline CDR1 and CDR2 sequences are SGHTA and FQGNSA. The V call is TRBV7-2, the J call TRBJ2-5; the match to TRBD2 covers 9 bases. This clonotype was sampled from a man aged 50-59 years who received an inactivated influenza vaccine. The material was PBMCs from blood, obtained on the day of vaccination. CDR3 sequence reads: CASSLAEVWGSGRDQETQYF. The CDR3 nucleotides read TGTGCCAGCAGCTTAGCAGAGGTTTGGGGTAGCGGGAGAGACCAAGAGACCCAGTACTTC.